This entry concerns a single T cell receptor beta chain. Sequenced material consisted of expressed TCRB transcripts (all of the isolated RNA was reverse transcribed). Assay: immunoSEQ multiplex PCR; the TCRdb copy retains only in-frame clones and omits some. The sample lists 110,000 to 150,000 clones; 6.9% were seen once. This sample stems from a study of beta chain features in type 1 diabetes. Trimming left V 5 bases short and J 0 bases short, with 11 bases between. The CDR3 has 14 residues. Germline V gives CDR1 SGHTA, CDR2 FQGNSA. This receptor was obtained from a woman in her 30s in good health. The sequenced material came from central memory CD4+ T cells from blood. The rearrangement links TRBV7-2 to TRBJ2-7; D may be TRBD1 (6 bases). The CDR3 protein is CASSADRSSYEQYF. CDR3 nucleotides: TGTGCCAGCAGCGCTGACAGGTCCTCCTACGAGCAGTACTTC.